The 20 T cell receptor beta chains given below trace back to one sample, sequenced in a study of glioma-infiltrating T cells (dated by TCRdb to 2016 to 2017). Sequencer: Illumina MiSeq. The iRepertoire nested amplicon-rescue multiplex PCR (arm-PCR) platform was used to amplify TCR alpha and beta CDR3 regions from RNA. TCRdb trimmed public reads at Q25 via fastp, called clones via MiXCR and kept in-frame beta chains. Rows are unified per CDR3 protein, each entry keeping the most common DNA and genes. The sample data list 150,000 to 200,000 distinct CDR3 sequences, and more than 30% of these were observed just once. The biggest ten clones account for around 20% of the sample. Sequenced sample: glioma tissue, nonneoplastic brain tissue, or PBMCs (not recorded which). These receptors originate from a human donor with low-grade glioma or glioblastoma, undergoing nonglioma brain surgery, or in good health (not recorded which).

The chain couples TRBV28 to TRBJ2-3, with 7 bases that match TRBD2. With V trimmed by 10 bases and J by 7 bases, 14 bases remained unmatched. CDR1 MDHEN and CDR2 SYDVKM come from the germline V gene. This CDR3 has 14 amino acids. The CDR3 DNA sequence: TGTGCCACCGCCCGGGCGGGAGTGTCATATACGCAGTATTTT. The encoded protein is CATARAGVSYTQYF.

The chain carries TRBV30 and TRBJ1-2; a weak D match, TRBD1 (6 bases). CDR3 length equals 12 residues. Germline V lookup: CDR1 GTSNPN, CDR2 SVGIG (reference sequence). V was pared by 6 bases and J by 2 bases, with 10 bases between. Here the CDR3 DNA reads TGTGCCTGCCCCAGGGGAAACTATGGCTACACCTTC. This encodes CACPRGNYGYTF.

Comments on this clonotype: It may be a read error: a sequence one base away is much more abundant. This CDR3 reads CASSLKAVQTQYF. CDR3 nucleotide sequence: TGTGCCAGCAGCTTAAAAGCGGTTCAGACCCAGTACTTC. The V and J genes are TRBV7-9 and TRBJ2-5, with D perhaps matching TRBD2 (5 bases). CDR1 SEHNR and CDR2 FQNEAQ come from the germline V gene (reference sequence). The V end was cut by 2 bases, the J end by 6 bases, with 10 bases between. The CDR3 is 13 amino acids.

Ten or more counts support this clonotype. The chain carries TRBV3-1 and TRBJ2-7; 10 bases agree with TRBD2. J lost 2 bases, V lost 1 base, and 5 bases had no gene match. In germline, CDR1 is LGHDT, CDR2 YNNKEL (reference sequence). The CDR3 is made up of 16 amino acids. DNA of the CDR3: TGTGCCAGCAGCCAAGCAAGGACTAGCGGAACCTACGAGCAGTACTTC. Encoded protein: CASSQARTSGTYEQYF.

This chain joins TRBV20-1 and TRBJ2-7; 12 bases fit TRBD2. After removal of 5 bases from V and 3 bases from J, the junction contained 8 bases not matched to a gene. Germline V lookup: CDR1 DFQATT, CDR2 SNEGSKA (reference sequence). The CDR3 loop spans 15 amino acids. CDR3 nucleotides: TGCAGTGCTCCCTTTCTAGCGGGAGGGCACTACGAGCAGTACTTC. It codes for CSAPFLAGGHYEQYF.

This clonotype was recorded at least ten times. The rearrangement uses TRBV6-2 or TRBV6-3 and TRBJ2-5, with 8 bases lining up with TRBD2. Trimming removed 2 bases from V and 2 bases from J; junction bases left unmatched: 7. This CDR3 region has 16 residues. The germline V gene encodes CDR1 MNHEY and CDR2 SVGEGT. The CDR3 nucleotides read TGTGCCAGCAGTTACGGTCCTAGCGGGCGACAAGAGACCCAGTACTTC. It codes for CASSYGPSGRQETQYF.

The chain links TRBV7-9 to TRBJ2-6; no definite D call. This CDR3 has 15 residues. Trimming left V 2 bases short and J 1 base short, with 6 bases between. Germline V gene data show CDR1 as SEHNR and CDR2 as FQNEAQ (reference sequence). As DNA, the CDR3 is TGTGCCAGCAGCTTACCTATGTCTGGGGCCAACGTCCTGACTTTC. It yields the protein CASSLPMSGANVLTF.

This clonotype was counted many times. V gene TRBV16 combines with J gene TRBJ1-1, with D possibly being TRBD1 (5 bases). Deletions cut 0 bases from V and 2 bases from J, with 10 bases between. This CDR3 is 15 amino acids long. Germline V CDR1 and CDR2: KGHSY, FQNENV. The CDR3 region is CASSQSGVSNTEAFF. For the CDR3, the DNA is TGTGCCAGCAGCCAATCGGGGGTAAGCAACACTGAAGCTTTCTTT.

This clonotype was seen repeatedly, ten times or more. This rearrangement joins TRBV7-2 to TRBJ2-5; 10 nucleotides match TRBD2. V lost 5 bases, J lost 5 bases, and 8 bases stayed unmatched. The CDR3 sequence is 15 residues long. Germline CDR1 SGHTA, CDR2 FQGNSA. The CDR3 loop reads CASSPSLAGVETQYF. The CDR3, as DNA: TGTGCCAGCAGCCCTTCCCTAGCGGGAGTGGAGACCCAGTACTTC.

This clonotype was found many times. The chain is built from TRBV20-1 and TRBJ2-2, with a tentative D call TRBD2 (6 bases). Trimming pared 3 bases from V and 3 bases from J, leaving 8 bases between. The germline V gene encodes CDR1 DFQATT and CDR2 SNEGSKA (reference sequence). There are 13 residues in the CDR3. The CDR3 DNA follows: TGCAGTGCTAGTCGGGACTACACCGGGGAGCTGTTTTTT. This gives the protein CSASRDYTGELFF.

The chain employs TRBV11-2 and TRBJ2-1, with 13 bases identical to TRBD2. Losses at the gene ends were 0 bases for V and 8 bases for J; bases not matched to a gene: 10. This CDR3 has 18 amino acids. CDR1 and CDR2 (germline): SGHAT, FQNNGV. This CDR3 is CASSLDGKTSGRSDEQFF. Here the CDR3 DNA reads TGTGCCAGCAGCTTAGATGGTAAGACTAGCGGGAGGTCCGATGAGCAGTTCTTC.

This clonotype was detected ten times or more. J is TRBJ1-6 and V is TRBV5-1; D is ambiguous. V lost 1 base and J lost 10, with 9 bases in between. The CDR3 is 13 amino acids. Germline-derived CDR1 and CDR2 are SGHRS and YFSETQ. This CDR3 is CASSLQSGSPLHF. In nucleotides, the CDR3 is TGCGCCAGCAGCTTGCAATCAGGATCACCCCTCCACTTT.

This clonotype has a handful of counts. The gene calls are TRBV19 and TRBJ1-2, with D unclear. The CDR3 sequence is 16 residues long. With 5 bases removed from V and 6 bases from J, the gap between germline ends came to 22 bases. Germline values: CDR1 LNHDA, CDR2 SQIVND (reference sequence). CDR3: CASSFGRFGERNGYTF. In nucleotides, the CDR3 is TGTGCCAGTAGTTTTGGCCGCTTCGGGGAAAGAAATGGCTACACCTTC.

The chain joins TRBV7-2 to TRBJ2-7; the match to TRBD2 covers 13 bases. This CDR3 spans 18 amino acids. Germline CDR1 is SGHTA and CDR2 is FQGNSA. J gave up 1 base and V 7 bases, and 13 bases lay outside the gene matches. The CDR3 bases are TGTGCCAGCATGCTAGGACTAGCGGGAGTAGCGGAATCCTACGAGCAGTACTTC. Amino acid sequence: CASMLGLAGVAESYEQYF.

The genes are TRBV6-6 and TRBJ2-7; D might be TRBD2 (6 bases). The ends were cut back, 6 bases at V and 7 bases at J, with 22 bases in the middle. CDR3 length: 15 amino acids. Germline loops: CDR1 MNHNY, CDR2 SVGAGI (reference sequence). The CDR3 DNA reads TGTGCCAGCAGCGTAGGAGGGGCTAGATTGAATGAGCAGTACTTC. Translating it yields CASSVGGARLNEQYF.

Comment on this clonotype: A single base separates this from a much larger clone, so it may be a read error. V gene TRBV4-1 combines with J gene TRBJ1-2; D ambiguous. The CDR3 covers 15 residues. CDR1 is MGHRA and CDR2 is YSYEKL in the germline V gene. Here the CDR3 reads CAGSTYRMSSYGYTF. Written as DNA, the CDR3 is TGCGCCGGCAGCACCTACAGAATGAGTTCCTATGGCTACACCTTC.

In regard to this clonotype: This may be a read error, as it is one base from a much larger clone. This chain links TRBV29-1 with TRBJ2-1; 10 nucleotides line up with TRBD1. Losses at the gene ends were 5 bases for V and 10 bases for J; bases not matched to a gene: 11. The germline V gene has CDR1 SQVTM and CDR2 ANQGSEA. The CDR3 loop spans 14 amino acids. The CDR3 region is CSVRPGQGLYEQFF. The CDR3 DNA reads TGCAGCGTTCGTCCGGGACAGGGGCTGTACGAGCAGTTCTTC.

This clonotype is a singleton in its sample. The chain has TRBV4-3 and TRBJ2-1; TRBD2 matches 14 bases. The J call is in doubt because the DNA end fits TRBJ2-7 better. CDR1 is LGHNA and CDR2 is YSLEER in the germline V gene. The CDR3 loop spans 15 amino acids. The DNA for the CDR3 is TGCGCCAGCAGCCGACTAGCGGGAGGGGCCCATGAGCAGTACTTC. Its translation is CASSRLAGGAHEQYF.

The V and J genes are TRBV9 and TRBJ2-3; D possibly corresponds to TRBD1 (6 bases). Germline values: CDR1 SGDLS, CDR2 YYNGEE. The V end lost 7 bases, the J end lost 2 bases, and 17 bases lay between the germline ends. This CDR3 is 15 amino acids long. The DNA of the CDR3 is TGTGCCAGCTCTCCGTCCGGGACACCCACAGATACGCAGTATTTT. It encodes CASSPSGTPTDTQYF.

This clonotype showed up many times. J is TRBJ1-5 and V is TRBV6-1; D gene ambiguous. The CDR3 has 13 amino acids. Germline V gene data show CDR1 as MNHNS and CDR2 as SASEGT. V dropped 6 bases and J dropped 4 bases, with 10 bases sitting between them. The DNA for the CDR3 is TGTGCCAGCAGAACGGGAGGGAATCAGCCCCAGCATTTT. It specifies CASRTGGNQPQHF.